One sample yielded the 23 T cell receptor beta chains listed below, sequenced in a study of cytomegalovirus exposure and HLA in healthy donors. PCR employed 60 Vbeta and 13 Jbeta primers. Repertoires were generated with immunoSEQ multiplex PCR, while TCRdb's copy carries only in-frame clones and drops some. The top ten clones hold about 1.2% of a sample with approximately 130,000 clones, about 82% of them seen once. The sequenced sample was PBMCs. Receptors originate from a boy between 10 and 17 years old in good health and CMV-seronegative.

In its sample, this clone was seen a few times. J is TRBJ2-7 and V is TRBV27, with 8 bases aligning to TRBD1. Germline V lookup: CDR1 MNHEY, CDR2 SMNVEV (reference sequence). CDR3 length: 13 amino acids. V was clipped by 5 bases and J by 9 bases; unmatched bases: 9. CDR3 sequence reads: CASSLRDRNWQYF. CDR3 nucleotide sequence: TGTGCCAGCAGTCTCCGGGACAGGAATTGGCAGTACTTC.

This chain links TRBV19 with TRBJ1-2; the match to TRBD1 covers 8 bases. V dropped 7 bases and J dropped 6; count of bases not matched to a gene: 19. Germline V lookup: CDR1 LNHDA, CDR2 SQIVND (reference sequence). The CDR3 is made up of 17 amino acids. CDR3 residues: CASTRWAAGGESDGYTF. CDR3 nucleotide sequence: TGTGCCAGTACCCGTTGGGCGGCAGGGGGCGAAAGTGATGGCTACACCTTC.

This clone has just one count. This rearrangement joins TRBV5-4 to TRBJ2-5; no firm D call. Trimming left V 4 bases short and J 1 base short, with 5 bases between. Germline V gene data show CDR1 as SGHNT and CDR2 as YYREEE (reference sequence). This CDR3 is built from 12 residues. CDR3 sequence (DNA): TGTGCCAGCAGCCCCGGCCAAGAGACCCAGTACTTC. Translation: CASSPGQETQYF.

The V gene is TRBV7-2, the J gene TRBJ2-7, with 11 bases matching TRBD2. Germline CDR1 reads SGHTA; CDR2 reads FQGNSA. CDR3 length equals 15 residues. J was trimmed by 6 bases and V by 3 bases; bases with no gene match: 7. The DNA for the CDR3 is TGTGCCAGCAGCTTTACTAGCGGGGGCCCCGGCGAGCAGTACTTC. It encodes CASSFTSGGPGEQYF.

The chain carries TRBV2 and TRBJ1-5, with unresolved D. Germline V gives CDR1 SNHLY, CDR2 FYNNEI. With 2 bases removed from V and 8 bases from J, the gap between germline ends came to 13 bases. This CDR3 is built from 14 residues. The CDR3 DNA follows: TGTGCCAGCAGTGAATTGGACCTGGAGGAGCCCCAGCATTTT. Translating gives CASSELDLEEPQHF.

The chain recombines TRBV6-5 with TRBJ1-1, with 7 nucleotides matching TRBD1. The CDR3 loop spans 16 amino acids. Per the germline V gene, CDR1 is MNHEY and CDR2 is SVGAGI. The ends lost 2 bases at V and 5 bases at J; junction bases unmatched: 11. CDR3 DNA sequence: TGTGCCAGCAGTTACCTCCTAGGGGACAGAGATACTGAAGCTTTCTTT. This encodes CASSYLLGDRDTEAFF.

This clone has just one count. This rearrangement joins TRBV7-2 to TRBJ2-7; 14 bases are a match to TRBD2. Germline CDR1 SGHTA, CDR2 FQGNSA. The V gene end was trimmed by 5 bases and the J gene end by 7 bases; junction bases not matched to a gene: 7. The CDR3 sequence is 15 residues long. The CDR3 loop reads CASSATSGRVGEQYF. The DNA of the CDR3 is TGTGCCAGCAGCGCGACTAGCGGGAGGGTCGGTGAGCAGTACTTC.

The V call is TRBV7-2, the J call TRBJ2-1, with 7 bases aligning to TRBD2. The CDR3 contains 14 residues. V shed 1 base, J shed 9 bases, and the junction held 6 bases outside the gene matches. Germline V gene lookup returns CDR1 SGHTA and CDR2 FQGNSA. CDR3 nucleotides: TGTGCCAGCAGCTTAGGGGAGGGCGTTGGTGAGCAGTTCTTC. This sequence encodes CASSLGEGVGEQFF.

The V and J genes are TRBV7-2 and TRBJ2-2, with TRBD1 matching over 9 bases. The V segment lost 8 bases and the J segment 1 base; nucleotides outside the gene matches: 5. CDR1 and CDR2 (germline): SGHTA, FQGNSA. The CDR3 runs to 15 residues. This chain's CDR3 is CASSQGARNTGELFF. CDR3 nucleotide sequence: TGTGCCAGCTCACAGGGGGCCAGGAACACCGGGGAGCTGTTTTTT.

The chain employs TRBV2 and TRBJ2-5; 9 nucleotides align to TRBD2. The CDR3 is 15 residues long. Unmatched junction bases numbered 7, after V lost 6 bases and J lost 2 bases. Germline values: CDR1 SNHLY, CDR2 FYNNEI. The CDR3 is CASRRGAGGQETQYF. For the CDR3, the DNA is TGTGCCAGCAGGAGGGGAGCGGGAGGACAAGAGACCCAGTACTTC.

This clone has just a few counts. The chain links TRBV14 to TRBJ1-2; D gene ambiguous. Per the germline V gene, CDR1 is SGHDN and CDR2 is FVKESK. This CDR3 has 12 residues. V lost 1 base, J lost 6 bases, and 6 bases lay in between. The CDR3: CASSQVPDGYTF. The CDR3 DNA follows: TGTGCCAGCAGCCAAGTTCCCGATGGCTACACCTTC.

With respect to this clone: In the same sample, other DNA sequences code for this CDR3. V usage is TRBV9 and J usage is TRBJ2-3, with D tentatively TRBD2 (6 bases). Germline CDR1 reads SGDLS; CDR2 reads YYNGEE. The CDR3 runs 14 residues. Trimming removed 3 bases at V and 2 bases at J, with 10 bases between. DNA of the CDR3: TGTGCCAGCAGCGCTGGGGACTTCACAGATACGCAGTATTTT. It yields the protein CASSAGDFTDTQYF.

This sequence joins TRBV9 and TRBJ1-2; no clear D. V was cut by 0 bases and J by 4 bases, with 10 bases left in between. The CDR3 loop spans 14 amino acids. Germline V CDR1 and CDR2: SGDLS, YYNGEE. The CDR3, as DNA: TGTGCCAGCAGCGTAGGCGGTCCCACCTATGGCTACACCTTC. Residues: CASSVGGPTYGYTF. The whole variable domain, remainder taken from reference TRBV9 and TRBJ1-2, is DSGVTQTPKHLITATGQRVTLRCSPRSGDLSVYWYQQSLDQGLQFLIQYYNGEERAKGNILERFSAQQFPDLHSELNLSSLELGDSALYFCASSVGGPTYGYTFGSGTRLTVV.

A few counts support this clone. The chain combines TRBV30 with TRBJ1-1; D is undetermined. V lost 1 base, J lost 8 bases, and 11 bases lay in between. The germline CDR1 and CDR2 sequences are GTSNPN and SVGIG (reference sequence). This CDR3 contains 12 residues. The DNA for the CDR3 is TGTGCCTGGAGTGACCCCGTGCGGGAAGCTTTCTTT. It yields the protein CAWSDPVREAFF.

The CDR3 region is CASSIRQNTEAFF. The CDR3 region has the DNA TGTGCCAGTAGCATCAGACAGAACACTGAAGCTTTCTTT. This rearrangement joins TRBV19 to TRBJ1-1, with D hard to call. The V gene's germline CDR1 is LNHDA and CDR2 SQIVND (reference sequence). V dropped 6 bases and J dropped 1 base, with 9 bases sitting between them. The CDR3 is made up of 13 amino acids.

This clone was recorded once. This chain links TRBV5-1 with TRBJ2-7; 8 bases align to TRBD2. This CDR3 is 15 amino acids long. The V and J ends lost 1 base and 7 bases, in that order; junction bases with no gene match: 10. Germline V gene sequence: CDR1 SGHRS, CDR2 YFSETQ. The CDR3 loop is CASSLRRLAGDEQYF. The CDR3 nucleotides read TGCGCCAGCAGCTTGCGACGGCTAGCGGGCGATGAGCAGTACTTC.

V and J are TRBV2 and TRBJ2-7, with 10 bases matching TRBD2. CDR1 and CDR2 from the germline V gene are SNHLY and FYNNEI. Losses at the gene ends were 5 bases for V and 2 bases for J; bases not matched to a gene: 6. This CDR3 contains 15 residues. Written as DNA, the CDR3 is TGTGCCAGCAGTCATACTAGCGGGGATACCTACGAGCAGTACTTC. This translates into CASSHTSGDTYEQYF.

The V gene is TRBV27, the J gene TRBJ2-2, with a weak D call TRBD2 (5 bases). The germline CDR1 and CDR2 sequences are MNHEY and SMNVEV (reference sequence). This CDR3 is built from 14 residues. Deletions cut 4 bases from V and 5 bases from J, with 11 bases between. CDR3 protein: CASSSFPGTGELFF. The CDR3 DNA follows: TGTGCCAGCAGTTCTTTCCCGGGGACCGGGGAGCTGTTTTTT.

This clone was observed once. The rearrangement links TRBV5-8 to TRBJ1-4; no definite D call. The CDR3 is 15 amino acids. The V end lost 4 bases, the J end lost 6 bases, and 16 bases lay between the germline ends. Germline loops: CDR1 SGHTS, CDR2 YDEGEE. CDR3 in amino acids: CASSLEQARDEKLFF. The DNA of the CDR3 is TGTGCCAGCAGCCTAGAACAAGCGCGGGATGAAAAACTGTTTTTT.

The rearrangement links TRBV29-1 to TRBJ2-7, with a weak D call TRBD1 (5 bases). The CDR3 is 13 residues long. CDR1 is SQVTM, CDR2 ANQGSEA, per germline. Trimming took 6 bases from V and 7 from J, leaving 19 bases between them. The CDR3 DNA reads as TGCAGCGTCGCCATAAGCAGGGCGGAGGAGCAGTACTTC. Its protein is CSVAISRAEEQYF.

This clone has more than one count but fewer than ten. V usage is TRBV4-2 and J usage is TRBJ1-1; D uncertain. The CDR3 sequence is 17 residues long. CDR1 is LGHNA and CDR2 is YNFKEQ in the germline V gene. V was shortened by 4 bases and J by 3 bases, with 21 bases between the two germline ends. CDR3 sequence (DNA): TGTGCCAGCAGCCCCCGCGTGGACTCCCGAACGGACACTGAAGCTTTCTTT. Translation: CASSPRVDSRTDTEAFF.

V and J are TRBV5-6 and TRBJ1-6; the D gene is possibly TRBD1 (6 bases). Germline lookup yields CDR1 SGHDT and CDR2 YYEEEE. The CDR3 totals 16 residues. The V end lost 0 bases, the J end lost 6 bases, and 13 bases lay between the germline ends. The CDR3 reads CASSLAGVQRNSPLHF. The CDR3 nucleotides read TGTGCCAGCAGCTTGGCAGGGGTCCAACGTAATTCACCCCTCCACTTT.

The J gene is TRBJ2-2, the V gene TRBV2; no firm D call. CDR1 is SNHLY, CDR2 FYNNEI, per germline. This CDR3 region has 12 residues. V lost 2 bases, J lost 9 bases, and 7 bases lay in between. CDR3 in DNA: TGTGCCAGCAGTGAATGGAGCCGGGAGCTGTTTTTT. Translation gives CASSEWSRELFF.